The source of this T cell receptor (beta chain) is a study of cytomegalovirus exposure and HLA in healthy donors. The PCR was carried out with 60 Vbeta primers and 13 Jbeta primers. Method: immunoSEQ multiplex PCR; TCRdb's copy keeps in-frame clones and lacks some. The sample contains about 47,000 clones, under 75% of which appear only once. The CDR3 is 15 amino acids. Germline V gene lookup returns CDR1 MNHNS and CDR2 SASEGT. The V and J ends lost 7 bases and 4 bases respectively, with 17 bases between them. The chain is built from TRBV6-1 and TRBJ2-1; tentative D call: TRBD1 (6 bases). Sample: PBMCs. The sequence was obtained from a man younger than 40 in good health and CMV-seronegative. The CDR3: CASNLAGAAYNEQFF. For the CDR3, the DNA is TGTGCCAGCAACCTTGCAGGGGCCGCGTACAATGAGCAGTTCTTC.